This T cell receptor beta chain was documented in a study of post-analysis software for immune sequencing data. This clonotype was observed many times. Antigen: not known. Study outcomes and limitations: A handful of TRBV segments were significantly more frequent in patients than in controls. TRBV5-6, TRBV5-1 and TRBV20-1 were among these segments.

The CDR3 loop spans 16 amino acids. The V end was cut by 6 bases, the J end by 6 bases, with 21 bases between. The TCR beta cDNA libraries contained unique molecular identifiers. TCRdb independently ran MiXCR on the PCR reads; one entry per CDR3 protein. The table lists 430,000 or so distinct CDR3 sequences, approximately 39% of them singletons. The V and J genes are TRBV12-3 or TRBV12-4 and TRBJ2-1, with D possibly being TRBD2 (7 bases). What was sequenced was blood. The sequence derives from a girl aged 2 to 10 with multiple sclerosis. The CDR3 is CASRIYREGLGNEQFF. The CDR3 nucleotides read TGTGCCAGCAGGATCTACAGGGAGGGATTGGGCAATGAGCAGTTCTTC.